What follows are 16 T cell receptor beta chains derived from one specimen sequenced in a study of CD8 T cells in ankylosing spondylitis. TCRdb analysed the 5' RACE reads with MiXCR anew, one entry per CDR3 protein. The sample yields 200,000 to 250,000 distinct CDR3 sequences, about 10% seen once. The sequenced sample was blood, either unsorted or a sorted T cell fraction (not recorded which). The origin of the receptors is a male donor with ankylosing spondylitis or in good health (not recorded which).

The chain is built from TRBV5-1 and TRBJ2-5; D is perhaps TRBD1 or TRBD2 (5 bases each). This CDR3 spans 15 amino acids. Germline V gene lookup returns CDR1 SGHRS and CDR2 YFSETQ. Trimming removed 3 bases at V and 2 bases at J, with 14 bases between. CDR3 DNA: TGCGCCAGCAGCTACGGGACCACTACTCAAGAGACCCAGTACTTC. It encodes CASSYGTTTQETQYF.

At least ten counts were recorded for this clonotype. CDR3 protein: CASSFGGRNTIYF. CDR3 bases: TGTGCCAGCAGTTTCGGGGGCCGGAACACCATATATTTT. The rearrangement uses TRBV12-3 or TRBV12-4 and TRBJ1-3; TRBD1 is a possible D gene (6 bases). This CDR3 comprises 13 residues. The V gene lost 3 bases and the J gene lost 7 bases, with 10 bases spanning the gap.

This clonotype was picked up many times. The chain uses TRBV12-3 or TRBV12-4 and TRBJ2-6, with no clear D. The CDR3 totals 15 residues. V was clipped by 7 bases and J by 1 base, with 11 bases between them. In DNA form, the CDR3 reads TGTGCCAGCACCCAGTTCTCTTCTGGGGCCAACGTCCTGACTTTC. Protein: CASTQFSSGANVLTF.

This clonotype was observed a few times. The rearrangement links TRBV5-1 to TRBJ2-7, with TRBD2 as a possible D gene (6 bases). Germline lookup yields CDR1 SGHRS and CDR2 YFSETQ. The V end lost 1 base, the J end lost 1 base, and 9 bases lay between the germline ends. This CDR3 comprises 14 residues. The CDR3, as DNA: TGCGCCAGCAGCTTGCTGGAGGGATCCTACGAGCAGTACTTC. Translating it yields CASSLLEGSYEQYF.

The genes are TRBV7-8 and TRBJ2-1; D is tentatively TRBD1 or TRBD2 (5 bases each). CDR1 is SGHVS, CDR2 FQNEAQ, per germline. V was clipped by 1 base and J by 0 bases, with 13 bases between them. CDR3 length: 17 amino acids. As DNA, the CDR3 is TGTGCCAGCAGCTTAGGCGGTGGGGGTCGCTCCTACAATGAGCAGTTCTTC. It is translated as CASSLGGGGRSYNEQFF.

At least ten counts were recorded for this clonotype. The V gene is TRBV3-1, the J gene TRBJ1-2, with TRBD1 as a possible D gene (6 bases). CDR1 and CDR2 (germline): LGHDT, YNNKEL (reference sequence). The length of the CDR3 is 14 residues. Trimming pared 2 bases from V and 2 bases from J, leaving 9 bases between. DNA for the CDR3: TGTGCCAGCAGCCAATGGGACACCAACTATGGCTACACCTTC. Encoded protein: CASSQWDTNYGYTF.

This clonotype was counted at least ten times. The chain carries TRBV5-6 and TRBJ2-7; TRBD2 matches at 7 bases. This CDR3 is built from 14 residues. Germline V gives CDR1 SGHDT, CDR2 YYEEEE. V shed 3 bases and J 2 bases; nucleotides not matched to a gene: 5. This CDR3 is CASSSRGGAYEQYF. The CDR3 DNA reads TGTGCCAGCAGCTCCCGTGGGGGGGCCTACGAGCAGTACTTC.

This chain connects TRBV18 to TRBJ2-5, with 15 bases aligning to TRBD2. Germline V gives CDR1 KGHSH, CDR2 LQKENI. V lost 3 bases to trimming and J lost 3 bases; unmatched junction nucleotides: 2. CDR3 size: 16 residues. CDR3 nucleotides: TGTGCCAGCTCACCTTGGACTAGCGGGAGGGAAGAGACCCAGTACTTC. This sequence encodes CASSPWTSGREETQYF.

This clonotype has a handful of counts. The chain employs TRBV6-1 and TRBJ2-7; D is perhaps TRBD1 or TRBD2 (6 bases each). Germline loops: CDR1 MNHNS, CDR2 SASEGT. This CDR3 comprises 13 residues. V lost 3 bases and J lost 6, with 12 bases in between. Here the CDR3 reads CASSDWPGAEQYF. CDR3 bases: TGTGCCAGCAGTGACTGGCCGGGGGCCGAGCAGTACTTC.

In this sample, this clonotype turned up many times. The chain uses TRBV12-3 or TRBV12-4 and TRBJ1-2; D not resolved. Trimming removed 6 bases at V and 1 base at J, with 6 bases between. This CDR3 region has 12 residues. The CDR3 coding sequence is TGTGCCAGCAGACCACTTAACTATGGCTACACCTTC. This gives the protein CASRPLNYGYTF.

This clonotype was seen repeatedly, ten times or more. This CDR3 is CASGGQVGTDTQYF. In nucleotides, the CDR3 is TGCGCCAGCGGGGGGCAGGTTGGAACAGATACGCAGTATTTT. J is TRBJ2-3 and V is TRBV5-1; D may be TRBD1 or TRBD2 (6 bases each). V lost 7 bases to trimming and J lost 3 bases, with 15 bases between them. The V gene's germline CDR1 is SGHRS and CDR2 YFSETQ. The CDR3 runs to 14 residues.

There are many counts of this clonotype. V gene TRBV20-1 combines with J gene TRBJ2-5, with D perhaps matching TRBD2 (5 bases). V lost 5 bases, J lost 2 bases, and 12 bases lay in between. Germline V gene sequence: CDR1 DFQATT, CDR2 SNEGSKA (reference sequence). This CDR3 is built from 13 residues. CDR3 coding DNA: TGCAGTGCTCGGCTAGCAATACAAGAGACCCAGTACTTC. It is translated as CSARLAIQETQYF.

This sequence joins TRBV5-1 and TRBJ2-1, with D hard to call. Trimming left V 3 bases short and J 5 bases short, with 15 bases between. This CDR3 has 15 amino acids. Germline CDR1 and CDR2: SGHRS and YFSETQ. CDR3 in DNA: TGCGCCAGCAGCTCCCGAGATTCCAGAAACAATGAGCAGTTCTTC. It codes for CASSSRDSRNNEQFF. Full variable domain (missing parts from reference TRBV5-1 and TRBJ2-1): KAGVTQTPRYLIKTRGQQVTLSCSPISGHRSVSWYQQTPGQGLQFLFEYFSETQRNKGNFPGRFSGRQFSNSRSEMNVSTLELGDSALYLCASSSRDSRNNEQFFGPGTRLTVL.

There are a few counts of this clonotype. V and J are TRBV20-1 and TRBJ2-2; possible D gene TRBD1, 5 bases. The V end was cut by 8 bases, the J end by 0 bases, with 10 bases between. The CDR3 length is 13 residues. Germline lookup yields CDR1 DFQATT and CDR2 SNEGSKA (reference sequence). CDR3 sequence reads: CSLMTANTGELFF. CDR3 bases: TGCAGTCTTATGACAGCGAACACCGGGGAGCTGTTTTTT.

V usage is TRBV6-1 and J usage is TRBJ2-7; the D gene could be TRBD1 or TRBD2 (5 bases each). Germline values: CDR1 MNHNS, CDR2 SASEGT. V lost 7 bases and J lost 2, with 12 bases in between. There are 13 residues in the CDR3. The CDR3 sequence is CASNKGPTYEQYF. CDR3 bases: TGTGCCAGCAACAAGGGACCCACCTACGAGCAGTACTTC.

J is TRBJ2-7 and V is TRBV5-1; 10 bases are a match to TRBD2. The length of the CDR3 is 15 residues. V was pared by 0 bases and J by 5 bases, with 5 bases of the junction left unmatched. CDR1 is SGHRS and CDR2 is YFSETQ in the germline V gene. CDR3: CASSLVPAGGNEQYF. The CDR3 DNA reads TGCGCCAGCAGCTTGGTTCCAGCGGGAGGGAACGAGCAGTACTTC.